Detailed here is one T cell receptor beta chain. Antigen specificity is unknown. The germline CDR1 and CDR2 sequences are MNHEY and SMNVEV (reference sequence). CDR3 length: 15 amino acids. V trimming: 6 bases; J trimming: 1 base; junction bases outside the gene matches: 8. Amplification used 52 TRBV primers and 13 TRBJ primers. Sequencing used immunoSEQ multiplex PCR; TCRdb keeps in-frame clones, though not all of them. The sample includes about 23,000 clones, roughly 88% of them seen just once. This entry is derived from a study of regulatory T cells. Findings of the study overall: In CD3G-deficient patients, conventional CD4+ T cells were enriched for hydrophobic CDR3 residues at positions 6 and 7.

The chain employs TRBV27 and TRBJ2-7; 8 bases are shared with TRBD1. The source material was conventional CD4+ T cells sorted from blood. This sequence originates from a child under 18 with CD3G deficiency. CDR3 sequence: CASRSGTGHSYEQYF. For the CDR3, the DNA is TGTGCCAGCAGATCCGGGACAGGACATTCCTACGAGCAGTACTTC.